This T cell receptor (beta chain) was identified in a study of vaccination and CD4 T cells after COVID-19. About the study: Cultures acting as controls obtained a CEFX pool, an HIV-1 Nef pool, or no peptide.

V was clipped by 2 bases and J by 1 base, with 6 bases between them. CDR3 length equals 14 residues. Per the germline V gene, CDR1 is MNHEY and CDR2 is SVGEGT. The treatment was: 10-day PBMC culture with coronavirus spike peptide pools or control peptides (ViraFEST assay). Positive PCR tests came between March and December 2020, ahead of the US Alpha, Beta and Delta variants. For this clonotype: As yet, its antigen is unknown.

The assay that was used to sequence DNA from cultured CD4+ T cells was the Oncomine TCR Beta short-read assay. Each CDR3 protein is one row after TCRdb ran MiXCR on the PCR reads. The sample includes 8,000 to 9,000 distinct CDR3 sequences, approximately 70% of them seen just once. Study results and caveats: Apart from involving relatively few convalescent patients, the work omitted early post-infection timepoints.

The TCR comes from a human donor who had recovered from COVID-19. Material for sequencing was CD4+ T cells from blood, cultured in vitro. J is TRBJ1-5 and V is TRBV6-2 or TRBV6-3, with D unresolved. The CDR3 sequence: CASSYKDSNQPQHF. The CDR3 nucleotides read TGTGCCAGCAGTTACAAGGACAGCAATCAGCCCCAGCATTTT.